These T cell receptor beta chains were read from a single sample in a study of cytomegalovirus exposure and HLA in healthy donors. The repertoire was sequenced with immunoSEQ multiplex PCR; TCRdb's copy has only in-frame clones and lacks some. The data hold about 160,000 clones, with about 90% observed a single time. Sequenced sample: PBMCs. All receptors derive from a woman aged 18-29 years in good health and CMV-seropositive. Both conserved end residues are part of each CDR3. A D gene is named only where the DNA matches it firmly. Expanded clones get a size class; other rows say once, few or many, or leave the size out.

v_call,d_call,clone_size,j_call,cdr3_aa,cdr3_nt
TRBV29-1,TRBD1,.,TRBJ1-2,CSVTTGGSYGYTF,TGCAGCGTCACGACAGGGGGGAGCTATGGCTACACCTTC
TRBV2,TRBD1,.,TRBJ2-7,CAIRTGGGNEQYF,TGTGCCATCAGAACAGGGGGCGGGAACGAGCAGTACTTC
TRBV5-4,.,.,TRBJ1-1,CASSLEGGDTEAFF,TGTGCCAGCAGCTTGGAAGGAGGGGATACTGAAGCTTTCTTT
TRBV9,TRBD2,once,TRBJ2-5,CASSARLAGDQETQYF,TGTGCCAGCAGCGCCCGACTAGCGGGGGACCAAGAGACCCAGTACTTC
TRBV29-1,.,.,TRBJ2-3,CSVVGDLSTDTQYF,TGCAGCGTTGTAGGGGATCTTAGCACAGATACGCAGTATTTT
TRBV5-6,.,.,TRBJ2-5,CASSFSGEETQYF,TGTGCCAGCAGCTTTTCAGGGGAAGAGACCCAGTACTTC
TRBV29-1,TRBD1,.,TRBJ2-7,CSVKTGASFYEQYF,TGCAGCGTAAAAACAGGGGCGAGCTTTTACGAGCAGTACTTC
TRBV5-1,TRBD1,.,TRBJ1-6,CASSGAGTGINSPLHF,TGCGCCAGCAGCGGGGCCGGGACAGGGATTAATTCACCCCTCCACTTT
TRBV2,.,.,TRBJ1-5,CASSEYSYSNQPQHF,TGTGCCAGCAGTGAATACAGTTATAGCAATCAGCCCCAGCATTTT
TRBV27,TRBD1,.,TRBJ1-5,CASSIDRDNQPQHF,TGTGCCAGCAGCATCGACAGGGACAATCAGCCCCAGCATTTT
TRBV7-2,.,.,TRBJ1-5,CASSTQGGGAVVPQHF,TGTGCCAGCAGCACACAGGGTGGGGGAGCGGTAGTGCCCCAGCATTTT
TRBV10-1,TRBD2,.,TRBJ2-1,CASSESAGGYNEQFF,TGCGCCAGCAGTGAGTCAGCGGGGGGCTACAATGAGCAGTTCTTC
TRBV4-2,TRBD2,.,TRBJ2-7,CASSQEWLAGEYEQYF,TGTGCCAGCAGCCAAGAATGGCTAGCGGGAGAATACGAGCAGTACTTC
TRBV5-1,TRBD2,.,TRBJ2-3,CASSLMRGDTDTQYF,TGCGCCAGCAGCTTGATGCGGGGGGACACAGATACGCAGTATTTT
TRBV27,TRBD2,.,TRBJ2-7,CASSRLPPGTSGEGIRQYF,TGTGCCAGCAGTCGACTCCCCCCGGGGACTAGCGGGGAGGGGATTAGGCAGTACTTC
TRBV9,.,.,TRBJ1-5,CASSVGGGQPQHF,TGTGCCAGCAGCGTAGGGGGCGGACAGCCCCAGCATTTT
TRBV5-1,TRBD2,.,TRBJ2-2,CASSPGRGALNTGELFF,TGCGCCAGCAGCCCGGGGAGGGGAGCCTTGAACACCGGGGAGCTGTTTTTT
TRBV19,.,.,TRBJ1-1,CASSLGPSTEAFF,TGTGCCAGTAGTCTAGGGCCCTCCACTGAAGCTTTCTTT